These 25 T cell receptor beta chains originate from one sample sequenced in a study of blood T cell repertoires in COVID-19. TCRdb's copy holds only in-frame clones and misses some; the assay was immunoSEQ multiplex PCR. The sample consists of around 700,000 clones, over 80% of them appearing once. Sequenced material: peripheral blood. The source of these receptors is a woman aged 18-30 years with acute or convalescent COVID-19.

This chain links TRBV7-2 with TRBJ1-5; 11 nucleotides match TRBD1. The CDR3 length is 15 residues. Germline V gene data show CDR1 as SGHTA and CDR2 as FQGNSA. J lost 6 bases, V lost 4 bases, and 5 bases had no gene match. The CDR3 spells CASSSGGTGGQPQHF. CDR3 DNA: TGTGCCAGCAGCTCAGGAGGGACAGGGGGTCAGCCCCAGCATTTT.

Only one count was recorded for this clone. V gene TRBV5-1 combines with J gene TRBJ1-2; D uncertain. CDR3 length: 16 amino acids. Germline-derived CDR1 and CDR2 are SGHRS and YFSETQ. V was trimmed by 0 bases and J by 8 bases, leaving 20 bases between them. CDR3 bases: TGCGCCAGCAGCTTGGAAACCCCAATTAGTTCCCCCGGCTACACCTTC. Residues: CASSLETPISSPGYTF.

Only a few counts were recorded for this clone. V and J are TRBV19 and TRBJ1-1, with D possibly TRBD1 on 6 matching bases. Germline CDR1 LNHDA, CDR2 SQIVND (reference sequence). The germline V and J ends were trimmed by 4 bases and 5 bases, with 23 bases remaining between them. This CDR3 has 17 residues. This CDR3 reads CASSTSGHRGIQTEAFF. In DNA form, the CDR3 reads TGTGCCAGTAGTACCTCGGGACACCGGGGCATTCAAACTGAAGCTTTCTTT.

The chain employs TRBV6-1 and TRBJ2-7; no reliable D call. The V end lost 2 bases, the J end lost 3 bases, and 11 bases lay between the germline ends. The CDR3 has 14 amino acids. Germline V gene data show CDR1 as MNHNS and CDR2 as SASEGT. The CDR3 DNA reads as TGTGCCAGCAGTGAATGGGCGAGTGTCTACGAGCAGTACTTC. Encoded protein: CASSEWASVYEQYF.

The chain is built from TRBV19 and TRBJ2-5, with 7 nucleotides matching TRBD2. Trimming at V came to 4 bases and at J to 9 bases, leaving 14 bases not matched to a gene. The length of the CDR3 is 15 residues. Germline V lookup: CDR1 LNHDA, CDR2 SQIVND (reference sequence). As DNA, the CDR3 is TGTGCCAGTAGTAGAGGGACTACCTCTGAGGCGGCCCAGTACTTC. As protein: CASSRGTTSEAAQYF.

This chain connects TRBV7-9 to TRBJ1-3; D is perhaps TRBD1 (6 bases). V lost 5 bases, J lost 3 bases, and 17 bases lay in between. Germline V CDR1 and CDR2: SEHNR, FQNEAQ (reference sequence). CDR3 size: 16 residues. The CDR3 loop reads CASSPSTGLGGNTIYF. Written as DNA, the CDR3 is TGTGCCAGCAGCCCTAGTACAGGGCTGGGTGGAAACACCATATATTTT.

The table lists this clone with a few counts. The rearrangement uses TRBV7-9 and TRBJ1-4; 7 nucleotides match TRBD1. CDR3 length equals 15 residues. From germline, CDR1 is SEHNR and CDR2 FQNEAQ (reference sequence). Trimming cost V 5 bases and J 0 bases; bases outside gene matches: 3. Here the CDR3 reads CASSQDRSTNEKLFF. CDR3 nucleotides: TGTGCCAGCAGCCAGGACAGGTCAACTAATGAAAAACTGTTTTTT.

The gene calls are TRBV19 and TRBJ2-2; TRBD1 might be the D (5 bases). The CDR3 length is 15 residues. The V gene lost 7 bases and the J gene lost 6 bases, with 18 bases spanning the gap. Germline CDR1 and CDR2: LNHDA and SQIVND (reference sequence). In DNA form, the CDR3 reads TGTGCCAGTACCCCGTTAGGACATGGAGCCGGGGAGCTGTTTTTT. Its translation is CASTPLGHGAGELFF.

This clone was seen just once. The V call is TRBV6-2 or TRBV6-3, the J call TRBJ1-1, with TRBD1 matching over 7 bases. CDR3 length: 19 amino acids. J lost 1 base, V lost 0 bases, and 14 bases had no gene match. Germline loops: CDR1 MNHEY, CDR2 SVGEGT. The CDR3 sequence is CASSYSWDRGPRENTEAFF. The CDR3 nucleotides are TGTGCCAGCAGTTACTCTTGGGACAGAGGTCCAAGGGAGAACACTGAAGCTTTCTTT.

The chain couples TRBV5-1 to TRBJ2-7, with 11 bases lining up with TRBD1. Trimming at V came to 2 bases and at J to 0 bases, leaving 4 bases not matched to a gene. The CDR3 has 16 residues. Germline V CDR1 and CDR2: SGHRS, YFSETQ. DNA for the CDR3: TGCGCCAGCAGCTTAACCGGGACAGGGGGCTCCTACGAGCAGTACTTC. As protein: CASSLTGTGGSYEQYF.

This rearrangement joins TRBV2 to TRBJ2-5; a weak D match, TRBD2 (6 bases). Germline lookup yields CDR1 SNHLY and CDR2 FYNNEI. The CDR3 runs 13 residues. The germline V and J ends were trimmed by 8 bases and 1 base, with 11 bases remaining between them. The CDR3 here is CASAREPQETQYF. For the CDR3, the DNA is TGTGCCAGCGCCCGGGAGCCCCAAGAGACCCAGTACTTC.

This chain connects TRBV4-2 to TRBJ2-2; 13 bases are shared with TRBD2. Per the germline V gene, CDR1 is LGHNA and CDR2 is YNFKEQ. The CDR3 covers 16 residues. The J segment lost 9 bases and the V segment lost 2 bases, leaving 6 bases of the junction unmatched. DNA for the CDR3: TGTGCCAGCAGCCAAACTAGCGGGGGGGCCGACTGGGAGCTGTTTTTT. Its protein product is CASSQTSGGADWELFF.

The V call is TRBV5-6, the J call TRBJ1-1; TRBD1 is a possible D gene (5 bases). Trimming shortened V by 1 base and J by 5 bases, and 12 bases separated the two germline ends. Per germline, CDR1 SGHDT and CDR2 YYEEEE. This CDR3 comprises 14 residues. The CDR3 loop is CASSLRAGRTEAFF. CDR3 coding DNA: TGTGCCAGCAGCTTGCGGGCAGGGAGGACTGAAGCTTTCTTT.

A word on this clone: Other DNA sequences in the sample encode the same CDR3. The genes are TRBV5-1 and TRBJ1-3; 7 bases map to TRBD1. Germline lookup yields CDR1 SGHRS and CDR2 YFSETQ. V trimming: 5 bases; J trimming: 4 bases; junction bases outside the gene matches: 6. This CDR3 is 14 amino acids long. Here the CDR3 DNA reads TGCGCCAGCAGTCCGGAGGGGGCGGGAAACACCATATATTTT. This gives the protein CASSPEGAGNTIYF. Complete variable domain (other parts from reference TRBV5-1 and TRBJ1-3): KAGVTQTPRYLIKTRGQQVTLSCSPISGHRSVSWYQQTPGQGLQFLFEYFSETQRNKGNFPGRFSGRQFSNSRSEMNVSTLELGDSALYLCASSPEGAGNTIYFGEGSWLTVV.

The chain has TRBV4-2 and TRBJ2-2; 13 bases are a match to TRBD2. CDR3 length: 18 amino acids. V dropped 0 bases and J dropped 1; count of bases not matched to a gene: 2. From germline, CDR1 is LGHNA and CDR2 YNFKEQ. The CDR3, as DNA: TGTGCCAGCAGCCAAGAGGGACTAGCGGGGAGGAACACCGGGGAGCTGTTTTTT. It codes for CASSQEGLAGRNTGELFF.

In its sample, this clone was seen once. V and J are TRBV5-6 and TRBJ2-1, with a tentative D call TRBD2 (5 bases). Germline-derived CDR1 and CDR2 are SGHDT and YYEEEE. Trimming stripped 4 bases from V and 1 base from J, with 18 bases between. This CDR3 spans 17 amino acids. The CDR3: CASSPEDGVPSYNEQFF. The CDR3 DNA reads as TGTGCCAGCAGCCCGGAGGATGGGGTTCCATCCTACAATGAGCAGTTCTTC.

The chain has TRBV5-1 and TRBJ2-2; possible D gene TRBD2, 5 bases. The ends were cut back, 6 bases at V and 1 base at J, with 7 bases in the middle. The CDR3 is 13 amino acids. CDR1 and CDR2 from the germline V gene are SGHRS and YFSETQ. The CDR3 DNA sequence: TGCGCCAGCACCGCGGGGAACACCGGGGAGCTGTTTTTT. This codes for CASTAGNTGELFF.

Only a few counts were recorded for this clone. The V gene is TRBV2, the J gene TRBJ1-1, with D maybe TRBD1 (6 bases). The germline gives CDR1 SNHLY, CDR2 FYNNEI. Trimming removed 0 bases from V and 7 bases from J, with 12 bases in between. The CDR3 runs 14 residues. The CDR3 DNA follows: TGTGCCAGCAGTGAAGCAAAGATGACAGGTGAAGCTTTCTTT. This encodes CASSEAKMTGEAFF.

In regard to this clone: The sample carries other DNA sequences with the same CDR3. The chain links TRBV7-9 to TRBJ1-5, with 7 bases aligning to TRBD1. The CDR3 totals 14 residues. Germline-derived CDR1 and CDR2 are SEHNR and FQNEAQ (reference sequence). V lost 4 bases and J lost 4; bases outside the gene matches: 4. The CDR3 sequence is CASSSGQLNQPQHF. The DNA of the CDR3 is TGTGCCAGCAGCTCGGGACAGTTGAATCAGCCCCAGCATTTT.

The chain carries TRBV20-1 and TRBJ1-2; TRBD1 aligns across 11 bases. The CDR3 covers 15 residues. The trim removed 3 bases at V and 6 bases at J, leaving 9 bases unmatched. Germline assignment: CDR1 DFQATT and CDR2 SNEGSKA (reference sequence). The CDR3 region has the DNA TGCAGTGCTAGTGCGGCGGGACAGGGGGTTAATGGCTACACCTTC. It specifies CSASAAGQGVNGYTF.

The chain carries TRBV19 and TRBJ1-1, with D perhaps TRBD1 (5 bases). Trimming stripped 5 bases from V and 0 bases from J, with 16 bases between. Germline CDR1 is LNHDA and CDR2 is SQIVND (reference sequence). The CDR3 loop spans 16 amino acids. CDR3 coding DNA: TGTGCCAGTAGTCTTTTCACAGGTTATATGAACACTGAAGCTTTCTTT. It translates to CASSLFTGYMNTEAFF.

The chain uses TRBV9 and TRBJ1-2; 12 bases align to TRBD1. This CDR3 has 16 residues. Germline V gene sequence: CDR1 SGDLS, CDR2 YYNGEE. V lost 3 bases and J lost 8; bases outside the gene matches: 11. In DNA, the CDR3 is TGTGCCAGCAGCGAATCGACCGGGACAGGGGGCGACGGCTACACCTTC. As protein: CASSESTGTGGDGYTF.

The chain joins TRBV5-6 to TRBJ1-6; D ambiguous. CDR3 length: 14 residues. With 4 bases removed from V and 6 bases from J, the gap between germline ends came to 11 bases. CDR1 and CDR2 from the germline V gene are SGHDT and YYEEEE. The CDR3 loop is CASSPTPINSPLHF. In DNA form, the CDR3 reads TGTGCCAGCAGCCCGACACCGATTAATTCACCCCTCCACTTT.

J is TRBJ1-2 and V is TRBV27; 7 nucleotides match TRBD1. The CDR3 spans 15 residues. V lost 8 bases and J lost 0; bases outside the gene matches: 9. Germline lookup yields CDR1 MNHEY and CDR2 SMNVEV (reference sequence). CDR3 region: CASGADRVTNYGYTF. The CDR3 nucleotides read TGTGCCAGCGGGGCCGACAGGGTTACTAACTATGGCTACACCTTC.

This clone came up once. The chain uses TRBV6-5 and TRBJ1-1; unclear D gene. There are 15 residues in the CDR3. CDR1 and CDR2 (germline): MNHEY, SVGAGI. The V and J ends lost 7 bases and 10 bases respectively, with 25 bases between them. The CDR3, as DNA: TGTGCCAGCACGTTTCGAGGTATTAAGGATTATGGAGCTTTCTTT. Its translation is CASTFRGIKDYGAFF.